Below are 2 T cell receptor beta chains sequenced from a single sample in a study of blood T cell repertoires in COVID-19. The method was immunoSEQ multiplex PCR; TCRdb's version includes in-frame clones alone and lacks a portion of them. Among roughly 180,000 clones listed, around four fifths were seen once. Sequencing was performed on peripheral blood. These receptor sequences come from a woman in her 30s with acute or convalescent COVID-19.

The rearrangement uses TRBV9 and TRBJ2-2, with TRBD1 matching over 7 bases. The CDR3 is 17 amino acids. Unmatched junction bases numbered 14, after V lost 4 bases and J lost 5 bases. The germline CDR1 and CDR2 sequences are SGDLS and YYNGEE. The CDR3 sequence: CASSFLQGLSGTGELFF. In nucleotides, the CDR3 is TGTGCCAGCAGCTTCCTACAGGGGCTCTCGGGGACCGGGGAGCTGTTTTTT. Looking up the rest from reference TRBV9 and TRBJ2-2 gives the full variable domain: DSGVTQTPKHLITATGQRVTLRCSPRSGDLSVYWYQQSLDQGLQFLIQYYNGEERAKGNILERFSAQQFPDLHSELNLSSLELGDSALYFCASSFLQGLSGTGELFFGEGSRLTVL.

This clone was seen just once. DNA of the CDR3: TGTGCCAGTTCCCTAGGGACAGGGGTTTACTTC. Translation: CASSLGTGVYF. V and J are TRBV12-3 or TRBV12-4 and TRBJ2-7; TRBD1 matches at 10 bases. V was clipped by 9 bases and J by 13 bases; unmatched bases: 9. The CDR3 contains 11 residues.